This T cell receptor (beta chain) was obtained from a study of breast tumors, draining lymph nodes, adjacent tissues. TCRdb re-called the multiplex PCR reads with MiXCR, one entry per CDR3 protein. The sample lists about 180,000 distinct CDR3 sequences, roughly 30% seen once, with about 4% in the top ten. Samples came from axillary lymph nodes draining the breast cancer. CDR1 is MNHEY and CDR2 is SMNVEV in the germline V gene (reference sequence). The CDR3 extends over 14 amino acids. V was clipped by 7 bases and J by 8 bases; unmatched bases: 13. This clonotype has ten or more counts. This chain joins TRBV27 and TRBJ1-2; 7 positions match TRBD1. The sequencing input was axillary lymph node tissue. This TCR derives from a female donor with breast cancer. Some clones in this sample may be carry-over from other donors' samples. The CDR3 loop is CASTPTGSRWGYTF. The DNA for the CDR3 is TGTGCCAGCACCCCGACAGGGTCAAGGTGGGGCTACACCTTC.